Presented here are 32 T cell receptor beta chains from one specimen sequenced in a study of response to subunit inactivated influenza vaccine. TCRdb re-analysed the RT-PCR reads in MiXCR, keeping a single row per CDR3 protein. The top ten clones hold roughly 7.6% of a sample with about 650,000 distinct CDR3 sequences, approximately 15% of them seen once. Material: PBMCs from blood, obtained approximately 15 days before vaccination. All receptors come from a man aged 50 to 59 who received an inactivated influenza vaccine.

There are many counts of this clonotype. This sequence joins TRBV5-1 and TRBJ2-5, with D possibly called TRBD1 or TRBD2 (6 bases each). V was clipped by 1 base and J by 3 bases, with 16 bases between them. CDR3 size: 16 residues. From germline, CDR1 is SGHRS and CDR2 YFSETQ. CDR3 DNA sequence: TGCGCCAGCAGCTTGAGTCCGGGGGCGCGCAAAGAGACCCAGTACTTC. Its protein is CASSLSPGARKETQYF.

This clonotype was counted at least ten times. The rearrangement joins TRBV5-1 to TRBJ2-5, with 8 bases aligning to TRBD1. Germline CDR1 and CDR2: SGHRS and YFSETQ. This CDR3 comprises 17 residues. V dropped 0 bases and J dropped 4; count of bases not matched to a gene: 11. The CDR3 protein is CASSLALGRGQLETQYF. The CDR3, as DNA: TGCGCCAGCAGCTTGGCCTTGGGCAGGGGGCAGTTAGAGACCCAGTACTTC.

In this sample, this clonotype turned up a few times. The chain carries TRBV12-5 and TRBJ2-3; no clear D gene. The CDR3 covers 17 residues. The germline CDR1 and CDR2 sequences are LGHNT and FRNRAP. V lost 0 bases and J lost 5, with 18 bases in between. Here the CDR3 reads CASGLVLGGSTGDTQYF. CDR3 nucleotides: TGTGCTAGTGGTTTGGTACTCGGCGGATCTACGGGAGATACGCAGTATTTT.

This clonotype has more than one count but fewer than ten. The chain has TRBV7-9 and TRBJ2-2; D is ambiguous. The CDR3 covers 15 residues. The V and J ends lost 2 bases and 0 bases respectively, with 7 bases between them. Germline V lookup: CDR1 SEHNR, CDR2 FQNEAQ (reference sequence). DNA for the CDR3: TGTGCCAGCAGCTTACCCCGTTCGAACACCGGGGAGCTGTTTTTT. This codes for CASSLPRSNTGELFF.

V and J are TRBV9 and TRBJ1-1; TRBD1 matches at 8 bases. CDR3 length: 15 amino acids. Germline CDR1 reads SGDLS; CDR2 reads YYNGEE. The J segment lost 3 bases and the V segment lost 4 bases, leaving 8 bases of the junction unmatched. The CDR3, as DNA: TGTGCCAGCAGCCCCATCTTGACAGGGGACACTGAAGCTTTCTTT. Protein sequence: CASSPILTGDTEAFF.

This clonotype came up a few times. This chain uses TRBV20-1 with TRBJ2-1, with 7 bases that match TRBD1. Germline trimming cut 1 base from V and 2 bases from J; bases unmatched to any gene: 2. Germline V gives CDR1 DFQATT, CDR2 SNEGSKA (reference sequence). This CDR3 is built from 14 residues. The CDR3 nucleotides read TGCAGTGCTAGAGGGACAGGAACCTACAATGAGCAGTTCTTC. The encoded protein is CSARGTGTYNEQFF.

This clonotype was counted many times. The gene calls are TRBV29-1 and TRBJ2-1, with 11 bases identical to TRBD2. CDR3 length: 13 amino acids. Germline CDR1 and CDR2: SQVTM and ANQGSEA. V shed 6 bases and J 7 bases; nucleotides not matched to a gene: 5. CDR3 in DNA: TGCAGCGTGGGACTAGCGGTAGGGAATGAGCAGTTCTTC. Translating it yields CSVGLAVGNEQFF.

This clonotype was counted only a few times. This rearrangement joins TRBV24-1 to TRBJ1-4; TRBD1 agrees at 8 bases. There are 16 residues in the CDR3. The germline CDR1 and CDR2 sequences are KGHDR and SFDVKD. The V and J ends lost 5 bases and 5 bases, in that order; junction bases with no gene match: 9. CDR3 residues: CATSAPGQGGNEKLFF. CDR3 nucleotide sequence: TGTGCCACCAGTGCCCCCGGACAGGGAGGGAATGAAAAACTGTTTTTT.

Only a few counts were recorded for this clonotype. The rearrangement joins TRBV12-3 or TRBV12-4 to TRBJ1-2; TRBD1 agrees at 7 bases. The CDR3 totals 15 residues. V was pared by 3 bases and J by 4 bases, with 8 bases of the junction left unmatched. DNA for the CDR3: TGTGCCAGCAGTTTGGCGACAGGGACCATCTATGGCTACACCTTC. Protein: CASSLATGTIYGYTF.

The chain has TRBV2 and TRBJ2-7; 7 bases line up with TRBD2. CDR1 and CDR2 from the germline V gene are SNHLY and FYNNEI. This CDR3 spans 16 amino acids. V was clipped by 6 bases and J by 4 bases; unmatched bases: 15. CDR3 region: CASSVDNEGLVYEQYF. DNA for the CDR3: TGTGCCAGCAGCGTTGACAACGAAGGACTAGTGTACGAGCAGTACTTC.

This clonotype occurred a few times. This chain uses TRBV10-3 with TRBJ2-5, with D unclear. The length of the CDR3 is 13 residues. The V end lost 3 bases, the J end lost 2 bases, and 7 bases lay between the germline ends. CDR1 is ENHRY and CDR2 is SYGVKD in the germline V gene. The CDR3 nucleotides read TGTGCCATCAGTGACGTGGGTCAAGAGACCCAGTACTTC. Protein: CAISDVGQETQYF.

The chain links TRBV27 to TRBJ1-1; 7 bases line up with TRBD1. The trim removed 5 bases at V and 1 base at J, leaving 4 bases unmatched. CDR1 MNHEY and CDR2 SMNVEV come from the germline V gene (reference sequence). This CDR3 spans 14 amino acids. The CDR3 loop reads CASSLYRGNTEAFF. The CDR3 DNA is TGTGCCAGCAGTCTATACAGGGGGAACACTGAAGCTTTCTTT.

This chain uses TRBV7-2 with TRBJ1-2; no clear D gene. This CDR3 contains 15 residues. Germline CDR1 is SGHTA and CDR2 is FQGNSA. Trimming removed 0 bases at V and 2 bases at J, with 10 bases between. This CDR3 reads CASSLAGWVNYGYTF. The CDR3 DNA sequence: TGTGCCAGCAGCTTAGCGGGGTGGGTGAACTATGGCTACACCTTC.

This clonotype has a handful of counts. The V and J genes are TRBV20-1 and TRBJ2-5; D uncertain. Germline assignment: CDR1 DFQATT and CDR2 SNEGSKA (reference sequence). CDR3 length equals 13 residues. V lost 1 base to trimming and J lost 3 bases, with 9 bases between them. The CDR3 is CSARGVGKETQYF. The CDR3 bases are TGCAGTGCTAGAGGGGTAGGAAAAGAGACCCAGTACTTC.

The V gene is TRBV7-2, the J gene TRBJ2-7, with 13 bases matching TRBD2. The ends lost 4 bases at V and 7 bases at J; junction bases unmatched: 10. Per the germline V gene, CDR1 is SGHTA and CDR2 is FQGNSA. This CDR3 region has 16 residues. The CDR3 spells CASSSTGTSGVGEQYF. CDR3 sequence (DNA): TGTGCCAGCAGCTCGACCGGGACTAGCGGGGTAGGGGAGCAGTACTTC.

This clonotype was detected only a few times. V is TRBV6-1 and J is TRBJ2-7, with 8 nucleotides matching TRBD1. CDR3 size: 16 residues. The V and J ends lost 8 bases and 9 bases, in that order; junction bases with no gene match: 21. Germline-derived CDR1 and CDR2 are MNHNS and SASEGT. The CDR3 is CASGAVGTGFGSWQYF. The CDR3 region has the DNA TGTGCCAGCGGAGCGGTGGGGACAGGCTTTGGATCGTGGCAGTACTTC.

This chain connects TRBV2 to TRBJ2-3; no firm D call. Trimming removed 1 base from V and 1 base from J, with 6 bases in between. The CDR3 sequence is 14 residues long. CDR1 SNHLY and CDR2 FYNNEI come from the germline V gene. The CDR3 DNA is TGTGCCAGCAGTGAAGAGTTACGCACAGATACGCAGTATTTT. It codes for CASSEELRTDTQYF.

This clonotype was detected only a few times. The chain combines TRBV29-1 with TRBJ2-3, with unresolved D. CDR1 and CDR2 (germline): SQVTM, ANQGSEA. Deletions cut 5 bases from V and 3 bases from J, with 12 bases between. The CDR3 runs to 13 residues. CDR3 coding DNA: TGCAGCGTTCGAAGACTTCGGACAGATACGCAGTATTTT. Amino acids: CSVRRLRTDTQYF.

The rearrangement uses TRBV12-3 or TRBV12-4 and TRBJ2-3; D could derive from TRBD1 or TRBD2 (5 bases each). V was trimmed by 4 bases and J by 1 base, leaving 12 bases between them. The CDR3 is made up of 15 amino acids. CDR3 nucleotide sequence: TGTGCCAGCAGTTGGGGCCGGACTGGCACAGATACGCAGTATTTT. As protein: CASSWGRTGTDTQYF.

CDR3: CASSDVAGAFNEQFF. The CDR3 nucleotides are TGTGCCAGCAGTGACGTTGCGGGAGCTTTCAATGAGCAGTTCTTC. The V call is TRBV6-4, the J call TRBJ2-1, with 7 bases matching TRBD2. This CDR3 has 15 residues. Losses at the gene ends were 2 bases for V and 6 bases for J; bases not matched to a gene: 7. In germline, CDR1 is MRHNA, CDR2 SNTAGT.

Ten or more counts support this clonotype. V is TRBV4-3 and J is TRBJ2-7; tentative D call: TRBD2 (5 bases). Trimming pared 1 base from V and 2 bases from J, leaving 12 bases between. The germline V gene encodes CDR1 LGHNA and CDR2 YSLEER. This CDR3 has 15 residues. This CDR3 is CASSQALTGTYEQYF. For the CDR3, the DNA is TGCGCCAGCAGCCAAGCGTTGACGGGAACCTACGAGCAGTACTTC.

This clonotype was counted many times. The CDR3 coding sequence is TGCGCCAGCAGCTTGAATTCTATCAAGGGTGACACTGAAGCTTTCTTT. This encodes CASSLNSIKGDTEAFF. This chain joins TRBV5-1 and TRBJ1-1; D ambiguous. The CDR3 contains 16 residues. The V gene lost 1 base and the J gene lost 3 bases, with 16 bases spanning the gap. CDR1 is SGHRS and CDR2 is YFSETQ in the germline V gene.

This clonotype was recorded at least ten times. The CDR3 is CASSLVRDSFHEQFF. CDR3 nucleotide sequence: TGTGCCAGCAGCTTAGTTCGGGACTCCTTCCATGAGCAGTTCTTC. The chain joins TRBV7-9 to TRBJ2-1, with D maybe TRBD2 (6 bases). The CDR3 has 15 amino acids. Trimming shortened V by 1 base and J by 8 bases, and 15 bases separated the two germline ends. Germline CDR1 reads SEHNR; CDR2 reads FQNEAQ (reference sequence).

This clonotype turned up a few times. The rearrangement uses TRBV2 and TRBJ2-3, with D tentatively TRBD1 (6 bases). CDR1 is SNHLY and CDR2 is FYNNEI in the germline V gene. V lost 9 bases to trimming and J lost 7 bases, with 14 bases between them. This CDR3 has 12 residues. The CDR3 is CARNAGEHTQYF. The CDR3 DNA reads TGTGCCAGAAACGCAGGGGAGCATACGCAGTATTTT.

This clonotype turned up a few times. The V call is TRBV12-3 or TRBV12-4, the J call TRBJ2-2; D call uncertain. The germline V and J ends were trimmed by 6 bases and 7 bases, with 12 bases remaining between them. The CDR3 covers 13 residues. The CDR3 DNA sequence: TGTGCCAGCAGCGTTCTTTCCGGCGGGGAGCTGTTTTTT. Translated: CASSVLSGGELFF.

The chain carries TRBV5-5 and TRBJ2-2; D might be TRBD1 (5 bases). The germline CDR1 and CDR2 sequences are SGHKS and YYEKEE (reference sequence). The V and J ends lost 5 bases and 1 base respectively, with 9 bases between them. The CDR3 spans 14 residues. CDR3 sequence reads: CASRTTVNTGELFF. The CDR3 coding sequence is TGTGCCAGCAGGACGACAGTGAACACCGGGGAGCTGTTTTTT. The full variable domain, rest sourced from reference TRBV5-5 and TRBJ2-2, is DAGVTQSPTHLIKTRGQQVTLRCSPISGHKSVSWYQQVLGQGPQFIFQYYEKEERGRGNFPDRFSARQFPNYSSELNVNALLLGDSALYLCASRTTVNTGELFFGEGSRLTVL.

This clonotype was counted many times. The V call is TRBV11-2, the J call TRBJ2-1; D ambiguous. In germline, CDR1 is SGHAT, CDR2 FQNNGV. This CDR3 contains 16 residues. Trimming took off 1 base at V and 1 base at J, with 11 bases between the two ends. The CDR3 DNA reads TGTGCCAGCAGCTTAGTATCGAACCCGTCCTACAATGAGCAGTTCTTC. Its protein is CASSLVSNPSYNEQFF.

In its sample, this clonotype was seen many times. The genes are TRBV15 and TRBJ1-2; D gene unclear. Trimming shortened V by 0 bases and J by 3 bases, and 8 bases separated the two germline ends. This CDR3 comprises 14 residues. Germline V CDR1 and CDR2: LNHNV, YYDKDF (reference sequence). Here the CDR3 reads CATSRELGDYGYTF. CDR3 coding DNA: TGTGCCACCAGCAGAGAACTAGGTGACTATGGCTACACCTTC.

The chain combines TRBV4-1 with TRBJ2-7; D remains unclear. Trimming shortened V by 0 bases and J by 1 base, and 7 bases separated the two germline ends. The CDR3 has 14 amino acids. Germline CDR1 reads MGHRA; CDR2 reads YSYEKL. DNA for the CDR3: TGCGCCAGCAGCCAAGAACCGGGTTCCTACGAGCAGTACTTC. It translates to CASSQEPGSYEQYF.

This clonotype was detected many times. This sequence joins TRBV20-1 and TRBJ2-7; D could derive from TRBD1 or TRBD2 (6 bases each). The CDR3 runs 14 residues. The germline V gene has CDR1 DFQATT and CDR2 SNEGSKA (reference sequence). The germline V and J ends were trimmed by 7 bases and 3 bases, with 19 bases remaining between them. The CDR3 DNA reads TGCAGTGTTAAACCGGGGGCCACCCACTACGAGCAGTACTTC. Translating gives CSVKPGATHYEQYF.

In this sample, this clonotype turned up a few times. This chain links TRBV11-2 with TRBJ2-1, with 7 bases that match TRBD2. The trim removed 3 bases at V and 8 bases at J, leaving 7 bases unmatched. The CDR3 is made up of 14 amino acids. CDR1 and CDR2 from the germline V gene are SGHAT and FQNNGV. The CDR3 DNA reads as TGTGCCAGCAGCTTCGGCGGGAGAAGCGATGAGCAGTTCTTC. Translating gives CASSFGGRSDEQFF. The full variable domain, with the rest looked up from reference TRBV11-2 and TRBJ2-1, is EAGVAQSPRYKIIEKRQSVAFWCNPISGHATLYWYQQILGQGPKLLIQFQNNGVVDDSQLPKDRFSAERLKGVDSTLKIQPAKLEDSAVYLCASSFGGRSDEQFFGPGTRLTVL.

The sample holds many counts of this clonotype. The chain has TRBV12-3 or TRBV12-4 and TRBJ1-5; D not resolved. There are 14 residues in the CDR3. V was clipped by 1 base and J by 0 bases, with 4 bases between them. The CDR3 spells CASSLGLSNQPQHF. CDR3 nucleotides: TGTGCCAGCAGTTTAGGGCTTAGCAATCAGCCCCAGCATTTT.